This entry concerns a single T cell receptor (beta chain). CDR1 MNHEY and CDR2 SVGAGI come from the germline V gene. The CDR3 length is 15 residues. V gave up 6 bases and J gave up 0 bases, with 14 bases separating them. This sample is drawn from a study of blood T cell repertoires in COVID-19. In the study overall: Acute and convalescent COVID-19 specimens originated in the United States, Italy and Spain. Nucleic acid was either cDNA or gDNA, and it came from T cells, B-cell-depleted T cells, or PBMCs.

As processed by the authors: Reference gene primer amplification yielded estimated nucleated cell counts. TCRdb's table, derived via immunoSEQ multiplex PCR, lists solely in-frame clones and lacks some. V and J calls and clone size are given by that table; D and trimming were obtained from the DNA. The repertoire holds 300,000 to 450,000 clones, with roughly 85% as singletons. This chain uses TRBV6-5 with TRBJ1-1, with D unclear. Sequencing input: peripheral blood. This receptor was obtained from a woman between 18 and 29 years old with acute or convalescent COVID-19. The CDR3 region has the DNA TGTGCCAGCAGGGCCCGGGGAGATATGAACACTGAAGCTTTCTTT. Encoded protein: CASRARGDMNTEAFF.